This T cell receptor (beta chain) was documented in a study of circulating CD8 cells and anti-PD-1 response in melanoma. Background on the study: Anti-PD-1 was first-line therapy for about 50% of the 13 patients.

From live CD3+CD8+TCRalphabeta+ cells, four PD-1 and/or TIGIT subsets were sorted. Each library started from roughly 16 ng of total RNA using the QIAseq Immune Repertoire TCR panel. TCRdb re-analysed the reads in MiXCR, keeping a single row per CDR3 protein. The sample has some 1,400 distinct CDR3 sequences, 7.5% to 9% seen once. For this clonotype: A much larger clone differs from this one at a single base, so this may be a read error.

The germline V gene has CDR1 MNHEY and CDR2 SVGEGT. This CDR3 has 13 amino acids. The V call is TRBV6-2 or TRBV6-3, the J call TRBJ2-3; D possibly corresponds to TRBD1 (5 bases). The specimen was CD8+ T cells from PBMCs, collected at baseline or after one month of anti-PD-1 therapy (not recorded which). This sequence originates from a human donor with melanoma. The CDR3 region has the DNA TGTGCCAGCAGTGCCAGGGATCCAGATACGCTGTATTTT. Translating it yields CASSARDPDTLYF.